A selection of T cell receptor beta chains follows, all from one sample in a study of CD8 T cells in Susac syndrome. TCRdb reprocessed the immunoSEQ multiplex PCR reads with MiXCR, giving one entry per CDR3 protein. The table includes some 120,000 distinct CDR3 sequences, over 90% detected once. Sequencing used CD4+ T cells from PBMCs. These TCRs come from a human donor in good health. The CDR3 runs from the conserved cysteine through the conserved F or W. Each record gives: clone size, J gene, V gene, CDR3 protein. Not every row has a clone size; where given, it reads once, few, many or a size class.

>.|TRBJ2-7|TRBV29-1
CSVYGTGGFREQYF
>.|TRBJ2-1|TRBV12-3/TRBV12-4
CASSPAGTSGRAINEQFF
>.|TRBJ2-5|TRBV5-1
CASSARRGQETQYF
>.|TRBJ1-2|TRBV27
CASSSTRSLANYGYTF
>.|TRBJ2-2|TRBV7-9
CASSLLVIAPNTGELFF
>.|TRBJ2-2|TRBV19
CATYEAAQNTGELFF
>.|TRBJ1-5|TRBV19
CASSIEGLSNQPQHF
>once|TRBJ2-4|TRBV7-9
CASSRGGDTNIQYF
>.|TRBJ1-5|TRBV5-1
CASSLAAGENQPQHF
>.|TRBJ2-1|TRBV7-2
CASSLTGLDNNEQFF
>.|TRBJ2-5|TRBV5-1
CASGLGETQYF
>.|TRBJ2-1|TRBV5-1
CASSIWSGNEQFF
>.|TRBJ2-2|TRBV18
CASSPPGLAGVTGELFF
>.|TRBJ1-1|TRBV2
CASKNMGSNTEAFF
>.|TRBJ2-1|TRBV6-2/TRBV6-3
CASSYPTLAGEQFF
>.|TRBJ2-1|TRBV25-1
CASADRAFQTEQFF
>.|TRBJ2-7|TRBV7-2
CASSSPAGGPYEQYF
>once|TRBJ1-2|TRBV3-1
CASSQDVSVSGYTF
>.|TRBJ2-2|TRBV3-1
CASSQLLLAAGNTGELFF
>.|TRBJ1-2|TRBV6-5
CASSYSRRDGYTF
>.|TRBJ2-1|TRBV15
CATSRGETSGRGDEQFF
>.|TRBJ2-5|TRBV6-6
CASSSRGRETQYF
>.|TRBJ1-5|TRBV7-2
CASSLGATGQPQHF
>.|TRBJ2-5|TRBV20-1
CSASAPGREETQYF
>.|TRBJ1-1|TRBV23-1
CASTVTGGNTEAFF
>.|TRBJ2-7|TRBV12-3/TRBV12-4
CASTTTGPYEQYF
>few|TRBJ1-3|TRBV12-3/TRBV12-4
CASSSTGNTIYF
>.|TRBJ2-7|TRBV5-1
CASSLARQGISYEQYF
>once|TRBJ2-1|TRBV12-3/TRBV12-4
CASSSNRGFENEQFF
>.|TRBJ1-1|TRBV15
CATSRAEAGNTEAFF
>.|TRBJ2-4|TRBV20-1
CSAIANLAKNIQYF
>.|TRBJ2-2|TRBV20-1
CSAGDAGTGFGELFF
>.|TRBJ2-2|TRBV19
CASSIITSVPHTGELFF
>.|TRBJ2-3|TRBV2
CASNQWGAGDTQYF
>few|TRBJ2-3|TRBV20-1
CSARRVDTQYF
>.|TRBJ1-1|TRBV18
CASSPQGADTEAFF
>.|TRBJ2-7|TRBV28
CASSLTGGDRSYEQYF
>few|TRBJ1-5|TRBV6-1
CASRSGQGNQPQHF
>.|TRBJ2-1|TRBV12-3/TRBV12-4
CASSLGAGVGEQFF
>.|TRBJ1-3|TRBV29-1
CSASSSGNTIYF
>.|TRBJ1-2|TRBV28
CASTLVEGGYTF
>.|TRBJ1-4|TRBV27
CASSPWTGRAEKLFF
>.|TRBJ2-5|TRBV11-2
CASSPRGYGGETQYF
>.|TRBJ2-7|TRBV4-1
CASSQDTDGSSYEQYF
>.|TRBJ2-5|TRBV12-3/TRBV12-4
CASSLAGEQTQYF
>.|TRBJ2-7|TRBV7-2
CASSLVTGESYEQYF
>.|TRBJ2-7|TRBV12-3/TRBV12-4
CASSSPRGPPYEQYF
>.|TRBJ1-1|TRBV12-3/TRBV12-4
CASSLSGYTEAFF
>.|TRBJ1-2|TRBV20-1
CSARGSSNYGYTF
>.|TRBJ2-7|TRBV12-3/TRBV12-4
CASNMGPPEAYEQYF
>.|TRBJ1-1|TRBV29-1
CSVFRTGGTEAFF
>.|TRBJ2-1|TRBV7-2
CASSLVGTSVYNEQFF
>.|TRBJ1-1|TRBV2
CASGRQGNTEAFF
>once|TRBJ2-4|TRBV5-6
CASSLGPPVQYF
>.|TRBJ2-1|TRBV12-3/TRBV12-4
CASSLNGANEQFF
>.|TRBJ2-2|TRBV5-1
CASREEPNTGELFF
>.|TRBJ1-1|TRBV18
CASSPPQGGTEAFF
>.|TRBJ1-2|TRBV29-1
CSVVQFRNSQGYTF
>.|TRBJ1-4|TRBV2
CASSGIATNEKLFF